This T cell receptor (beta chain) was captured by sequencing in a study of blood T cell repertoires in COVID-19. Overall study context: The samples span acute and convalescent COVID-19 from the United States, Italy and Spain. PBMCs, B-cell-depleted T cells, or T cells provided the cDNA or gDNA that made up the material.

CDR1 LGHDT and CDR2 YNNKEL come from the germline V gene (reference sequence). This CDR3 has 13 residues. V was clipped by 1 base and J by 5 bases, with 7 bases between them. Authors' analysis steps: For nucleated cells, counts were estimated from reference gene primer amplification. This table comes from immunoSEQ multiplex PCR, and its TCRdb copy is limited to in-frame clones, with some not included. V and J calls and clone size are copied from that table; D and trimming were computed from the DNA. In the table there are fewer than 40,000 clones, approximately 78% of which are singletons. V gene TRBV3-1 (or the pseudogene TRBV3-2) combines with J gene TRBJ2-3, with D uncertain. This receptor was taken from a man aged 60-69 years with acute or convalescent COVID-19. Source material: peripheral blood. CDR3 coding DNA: TGTGCCAGCAGCCAAGTTCCAGGAGATACGCAGTATTTT. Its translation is CASSQVPGDTQYF.